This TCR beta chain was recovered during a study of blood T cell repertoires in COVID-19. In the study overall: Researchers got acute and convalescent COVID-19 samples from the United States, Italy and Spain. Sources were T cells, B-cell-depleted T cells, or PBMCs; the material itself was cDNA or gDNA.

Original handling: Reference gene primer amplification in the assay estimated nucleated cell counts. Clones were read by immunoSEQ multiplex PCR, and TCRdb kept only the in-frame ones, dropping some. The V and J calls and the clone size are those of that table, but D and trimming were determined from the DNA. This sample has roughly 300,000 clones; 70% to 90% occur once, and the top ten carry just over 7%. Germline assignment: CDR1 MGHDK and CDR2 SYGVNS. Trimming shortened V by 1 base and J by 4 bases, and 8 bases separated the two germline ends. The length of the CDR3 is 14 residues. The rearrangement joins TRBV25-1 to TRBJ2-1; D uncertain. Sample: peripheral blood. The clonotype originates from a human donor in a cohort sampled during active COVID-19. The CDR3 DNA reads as TGTGCCAGCAGTGAATCTAAGTTATACAATGAGCAGTTCTTC. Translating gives CASSESKLYNEQFF.